The sequence of this T cell receptor beta chain was determined in a study of tumor-infiltrating lymphocytes in primary liver carcinoma. Overall study context: Aged between 30 and 69 years, the patients were men and women. Broader study findings: Tumor region pairs showed greater overlap than either tumor-adjacent or tumor-blood pairs did.

To note about this clonotype: Its target is not known. Mismatch with germline at one junction end may stem from a read error.

With approximately 500 ng total RNA as template and a constant-region primer, TCR beta cDNA was made. Slightly modified ARM-PCR, run as three nested multiplex PCR rounds, produced the TCR beta libraries. With TRBV1-TRBV30 forward primers and a C-beta reverse primer, the first two PCR rounds were run for approximately 9 cycles each. From the multiplex PCR reads, TCRdb called clonotypes with MiXCR, one entry per CDR3 protein. The sample shows more than 30,000 distinct CDR3 sequences, 75% of them seen only once. It was from roughly 20-30 mg of unsorted bulk tissue that RNA and DNA were co-extracted. Germline CDR1 is MNHEY and CDR2 is SVGEGT. CDR3 length: 12 amino acids.

The clonotype originates from a man aged 35-49 years with primary liver carcinoma and hepatitis B virus infection. Material: tumor-adjacent normal liver tissue. This rearrangement joins TRBV6-2 or TRBV6-3 to TRBJ2-3, with unresolved D. The CDR3 nucleotides read TGTGCCAGCAGGCCCTTTGCGGATATGCAGTATTTT. This sequence encodes CASRPFADMQYF.